Listed below are T cell receptor beta chains from one sample, sequenced in a study of shared clonotypes between healthy human individuals. Data came from immunoSEQ multiplex PCR; TCRdb stores just in-frame clones and leaves some out. Of more than 2 million clones in the sample, about 95% were seen once. Sequencing input: naive CD8+ T cells sorted from blood. All receptors derive from a man aged 18 to 29 in good health. Both conserved end residues are part of each CDR3. The D gene is left open where the match is weak.

-,TRBJ1-1,TRBV5-6,TGTGCCAGCAGCTCGGGACTGGCGGTAACTGAAGCTTTCTTT,CASSSGLAVTEAFF
-,TRBJ1-1,TRBV4-3,TGCGCCAGCAGCCAAGATCTTGTCCTGGGACCATCGAACACTGAAGCTTTCTTT,CASSQDLVLGPSNTEAFF
-,TRBJ2-7,TRBV10-2,TGCGCCAGCAGTGGACTGGGTCCCGGCGGGATCGCCTACGAGCAGTACTTC,CASSGLGPGGIAYEQYF
-,TRBJ2-5,TRBV13,TGTGCCAGCAGCCCTCAGTCCGAGGGAGAGACCCAGTACTTC,CASSPQSEGETQYF
-,TRBJ2-7,TRBV11-2,TGTGCCAGCAGCCGCGGGGGCCCAATAATCTTC,CASSRGGPIIF
-,TRBJ1-1,TRBV6-5,TGTGCCAGCAGTTACACCGGGGGGAACACTGAAGCTTTCTTT,CASSYTGGNTEAFF
-,TRBJ2-5,TRBV27,TGTGCCAGCAGTTTATACCCGCCACCGTACCAAGAGACCCAGTACTTC,CASSLYPPPYQETQYF
TRBD2,TRBJ2-5,TRBV4-1,TGCGCCAGCAGCCAAGTTCTAAGCGGGGGAACCCAAGAGACCCAGTACTTC,CASSQVLSGGTQETQYF
-,TRBJ1-1,TRBV27,TGTGCCAGCAGTTTATCGCCGCTGGTTGAAGCTTTCTTT,CASSLSPLVEAFF
TRBD1,TRBJ2-5,TRBV5-6,TGTGCCAGCAGCTTGTTACAGGGGGCAGAGACCCAGTACTTC,CASSLLQGAETQYF
-,TRBJ2-2,TRBV9,TGTGCCAGCAGCGTAGAACCGGGAGTGGCCGGGGAGCTGTTTTTT,CASSVEPGVAGELFF
-,TRBJ1-1,TRBV11-2,TGTGCCAGCAGCTTAGCAGGTTTCACTGAAGCTTTCTTT,CASSLAGFTEAFF
-,TRBJ1-4,TRBV30,TGTGCCTGGAGCCAGGGACGCGGGGGGGAAAAACTGTTTTTT,CAWSQGRGGEKLFF
-,TRBJ1-1,TRBV29-1,TGCAGCGTCGCCGATTGGGGCCTGTCCACTGAAGCTTTCTTT,CSVADWGLSTEAFF
TRBD1,TRBJ2-1,TRBV15,TGTGCCACCAGCAGAGATTCCGGGACAGGGGGCCATGAGCAGTTCTTC,CATSRDSGTGGHEQFF
TRBD1,TRBJ2-3,TRBV7-9,TGTGCCAGCAGCCCGAGGGACAGCAGCACAGATACGCAGTATTTT,CASSPRDSSTDTQYF
-,TRBJ1-6,TRBV30,TGTGCCTGGAGTACGGGGGCCCTTGGGTCACCCCTCCACTTT,CAWSTGALGSPLHF
TRBD2,TRBJ2-3,TRBV5-1,TGCGCCAGCAGCCGGACTAGTGCAGATACGCAGTATTTT,CASSRTSADTQYF
-,TRBJ2-1,TRBV19,TGTGCCAGTAGTAACGCCCTCTCCTACAATGAGCAGTTCTTC,CASSNALSYNEQFF